This T cell receptor beta chain was sequenced in a study of T-cell memory formation after mild COVID-19. Study as a whole: Among the donors, TCR clusters were largely specific to each donor. General observations from the study: Nothing confirmed that second-wave clones peaking on day 37 were specific for SARS-CoV-2. From day 15 to 85, contracting clones were balanced between CD4 and CD8, whereas later expanders leaned toward CD4+. CD4+ contracting clones lay mainly in CM and EM, CD8+ ones in EMRA.

TCRdb fed the 5' RACE reads into MiXCR, producing one record per CDR3 protein. The table records about 430,000 distinct CDR3 sequences, approximately 24% of them present only once. A note on this clonotype: The antigen remains undetermined.

The sample consisted of PBMCs or a T cell subset sorted from them (not recorded which). The TCR sequence derives from an adult woman who had mild COVID-19 (a few samples of this study predate the infection). Cell type and time point are not known.

The CDR3 here is CASSFTSGAYQETQYF. The CDR3 nucleotides read TGTGCCAGCAGCTTTACTAGCGGGGCTTATCAAGAGACCCAGTACTTC. This chain links TRBV5-6 with TRBJ2-5; 10 bases match TRBD2. The CDR3 covers 16 residues. Germline V gives CDR1 SGHDT, CDR2 YYEEEE. V was pared by 2 bases and J by 2 bases, with 6 bases of the junction left unmatched. Complete variable domain (other parts from reference TRBV5-6 and TRBJ2-5): DAGVTQSPTHLIKTRGQQVTLRCSPKSGHDTVSWYQQALGQGPQFIFQYYEEEERQRGNFPDRFSGHQFPNYSSELNVNALLLGDSALYLCASSFTSGAYQETQYFGPGTRLLVL.